These 11 T cell receptor beta chains were all obtained from the same sample, sequenced in a study of cytomegalovirus exposure and HLA in healthy donors. Use of 60 Vbeta and 13 Jbeta primers characterized the PCR. Some clones are missing from TCRdb's copy, which holds only in-frame ones; the method was immunoSEQ multiplex PCR. This sample has more than 200,000 clones, with more than 75% found just once. The sequencing input was PBMCs. These receptors were obtained from a human donor in good health.

The chain joins TRBV7-2 to TRBJ1-3; unclear D gene. CDR1 is SGHTA, CDR2 FQGNSA, per germline. The CDR3 sequence is 15 residues long. V lost 5 bases to trimming and J lost 6 bases, with 17 bases between them. The DNA for the CDR3 is TGTGCCAGCAGCCCACGACCCAGACTCCAAAACACCATATATTTT. The encoded protein is CASSPRPRLQNTIYF.

The rearrangement joins TRBV4-1 to TRBJ2-2, with TRBD1 matching over 10 bases. Unmatched junction bases numbered 4, after V lost 5 bases and J lost 4 bases. Germline CDR1 MGHRA, CDR2 YSYEKL. The length of the CDR3 is 15 residues. CDR3 in DNA: TGCGCCAGCAGCTCCGGGACAGGGGCCACCGGGGAGCTGTTTTTT. Translation: CASSSGTGATGELFF.

Only a few counts were recorded for this clone. The J gene is TRBJ2-2, the V gene TRBV5-1; D unresolved. The CDR3 is 13 residues long. In germline, CDR1 is SGHRS, CDR2 YFSETQ. Trimming pared 4 bases from V and 4 bases from J, leaving 8 bases between. The DNA for the CDR3 is TGCGCCAGCAGCCCGGGTATCACCGGGGAGCTGTTTTTT. Its protein is CASSPGITGELFF.

V and J are TRBV11-2 and TRBJ1-2, with D hard to call. Trimming stripped 1 base from V and 8 bases from J, with 8 bases between. Germline CDR1 and CDR2: SGHAT and FQNNGV. The CDR3 spans 12 residues. The CDR3: CASSLVGGGYTF. Here the CDR3 DNA reads TGTGCCAGCAGCTTAGTCGGCGGGGGCTACACCTTC.

J is TRBJ1-2 and V is TRBV5-6, with a tentative D call TRBD1 (6 bases). The CDR3 runs 15 residues. V was cut by 3 bases and J by 4 bases, with 16 bases left in between. Germline CDR1 is SGHDT and CDR2 is YYEEEE. This chain's CDR3 is CASSSPGHSVYGYTF. CDR3 DNA sequence: TGTGCCAGCAGCTCGCCGGGACACAGCGTCTATGGCTACACCTTC.

The chain uses TRBV4-3 and TRBJ2-7; 13 bases are a match to TRBD2. V shed 2 bases and J 7 bases; nucleotides not matched to a gene: 11. In germline, CDR1 is LGHNA, CDR2 YSLEER. The length of the CDR3 is 17 residues. DNA of the CDR3: TGCGCCAGCAGCCAACGTTCAGGGACTAGCGGGATGGGGGAGCAGTACTTC. Protein sequence: CASSQRSGTSGMGEQYF.

The chain has TRBV7-8 and TRBJ1-2; TRBD1 aligns across 10 bases. The CDR3 runs to 18 residues. CDR1 is SGHVS, CDR2 FQNEAQ, per germline. V was pared by 1 base and J by 2 bases, with 10 bases of the junction left unmatched. In DNA form, the CDR3 reads TGTGCCAGCAGCTTAGACGCCGGGACAGGGGTAGTGAACTATGGCTACACCTTC. This translates into CASSLDAGTGVVNYGYTF.

V and J are TRBV6-1 and TRBJ2-7; TRBD2 aligns across 7 bases. CDR1 and CDR2 (germline): MNHNS, SASEGT. Losses at the gene ends were 2 bases for V and 2 bases for J; bases not matched to a gene: 6. The CDR3 sequence is 15 residues long. The CDR3 coding sequence is TGTGCCAGCAGTGAACAACCAGCGGGGACCTACGAGCAGTACTTC. Its protein product is CASSEQPAGTYEQYF.

V gene TRBV4-3 combines with J gene TRBJ1-2; unclear D gene. V was pared by 0 bases and J by 1 base, with 9 bases between. The CDR3 has 15 amino acids. Germline V gene lookup returns CDR1 LGHNA and CDR2 YSLEER. CDR3 bases: TGCGCCAGCAGCCAAGATTCTGCCGGTAACTATGGCTACACCTTC. It codes for CASSQDSAGNYGYTF.

In nucleotides, the CDR3 is TGTGCCTGGAGTCCACAGGGGTCCAAAAACATTCAGTACTTC. It encodes CAWSPQGSKNIQYF. The chain uses TRBV30 and TRBJ2-4; 7 bases match TRBD1. The trim removed 2 bases at V and 2 bases at J, leaving 3 bases unmatched. CDR3 length equals 14 residues. Germline CDR1 GTSNPN, CDR2 SVGIG (reference sequence).

The chain is built from TRBV18 and TRBJ1-2; D not certain. The CDR3 has 14 amino acids. V was shortened by 4 bases and J by 4 bases, with 13 bases between the two germline ends. CDR1 and CDR2 (germline): KGHSH, LQKENI. CDR3 sequence: CASSLAGSAYGYTF. Here the CDR3 DNA reads TGTGCCAGCTCACTGGCGGGCAGCGCCTATGGCTACACCTTC.